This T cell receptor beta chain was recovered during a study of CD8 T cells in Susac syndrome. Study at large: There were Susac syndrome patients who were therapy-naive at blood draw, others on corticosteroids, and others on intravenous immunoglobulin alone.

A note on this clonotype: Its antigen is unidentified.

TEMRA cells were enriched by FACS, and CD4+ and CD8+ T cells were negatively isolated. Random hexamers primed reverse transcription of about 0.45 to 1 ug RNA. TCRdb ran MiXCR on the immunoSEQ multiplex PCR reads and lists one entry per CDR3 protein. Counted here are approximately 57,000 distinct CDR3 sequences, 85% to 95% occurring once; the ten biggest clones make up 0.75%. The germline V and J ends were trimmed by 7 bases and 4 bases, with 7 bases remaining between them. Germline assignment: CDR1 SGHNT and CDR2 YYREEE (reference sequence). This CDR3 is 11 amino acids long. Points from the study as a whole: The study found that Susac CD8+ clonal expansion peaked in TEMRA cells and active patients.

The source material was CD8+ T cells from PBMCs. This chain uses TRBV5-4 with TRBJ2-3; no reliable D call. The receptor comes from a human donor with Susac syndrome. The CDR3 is CASGTADTQYF. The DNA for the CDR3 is TGTGCCAGCGGTACCGCAGATACGCAGTATTTT.